This TCR beta chain is from a study of CD8 T cells in ankylosing spondylitis. Only a few counts were recorded for this clonotype. No antigen is known for it. Germline lookup yields CDR1 MDHEN and CDR2 SYDVKM. CDR3 length: 14 amino acids. Deletions cut 5 bases from V and 7 bases from J, with 15 bases between. Study-level points and caveats: Typical of ankylosing spondylitis blood, it appeared, was a TCR beta motif of roughly eight highly homologous variants.

TCRdb independently ran MiXCR on the 5' RACE reads; one entry per CDR3 protein. The table shows 330,000 or so distinct CDR3 sequences, with roughly 8% occurring only once. This clonotype was obtained from a male donor with ankylosing spondylitis. Sequenced material: blood, either unsorted or a sorted T cell fraction (not recorded which). The genes are TRBV28 and TRBJ1-5; no clear D gene. The CDR3: CASSVEASPQPQHF. The DNA of the CDR3 is TGTGCCAGCAGTGTGGAGGCGTCGCCGCAGCCCCAGCATTTT.